This T cell receptor (beta chain) was profiled in a study of blood T cell repertoires in COVID-19. In assigning cohorts, the study relied on participant-reported clinical history. Trimming cost V 7 bases and J 5 bases, with 11 bases left between them. This CDR3 has 12 residues. TCRdb's table, derived via immunoSEQ multiplex PCR, lists solely in-frame clones and lacks some. This sample has about 430,000 clones; around 89% occur once, and the top ten carry 0.97%. The chain is built from TRBV12-3 or TRBV12-4 and TRBJ1-2, with D tentatively TRBD1 (5 bases). Input material: PBMCs or T cells enriched from blood (not recorded which). The sequence was obtained from a woman in her twenties or thirties with acute COVID-19. The CDR3 sequence: CASTQGGYGYTF. As DNA, the CDR3 is TGTGCCAGCACCCAGGGTGGATATGGCTACACCTTC.